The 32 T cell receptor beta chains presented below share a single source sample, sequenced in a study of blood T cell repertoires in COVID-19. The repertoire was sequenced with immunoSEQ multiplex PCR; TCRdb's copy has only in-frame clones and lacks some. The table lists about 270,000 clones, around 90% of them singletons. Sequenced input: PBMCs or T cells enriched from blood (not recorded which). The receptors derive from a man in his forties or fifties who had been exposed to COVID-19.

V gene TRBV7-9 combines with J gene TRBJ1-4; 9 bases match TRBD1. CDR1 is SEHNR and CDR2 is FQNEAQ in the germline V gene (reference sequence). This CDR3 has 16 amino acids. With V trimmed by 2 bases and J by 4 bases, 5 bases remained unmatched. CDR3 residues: CASSLPRTGVNEKLFF. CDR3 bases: TGTGCCAGCAGCTTACCCAGGACAGGGGTTAATGAAAAACTGTTTTTT.

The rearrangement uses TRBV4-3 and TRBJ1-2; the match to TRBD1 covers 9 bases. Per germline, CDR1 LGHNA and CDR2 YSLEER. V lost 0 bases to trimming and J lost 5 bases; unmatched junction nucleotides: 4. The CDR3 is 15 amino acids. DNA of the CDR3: TGCGCCAGCAGCCAAGATTCCGGACAGGGGTATGGCTACACCTTC. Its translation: CASSQDSGQGYGYTF.

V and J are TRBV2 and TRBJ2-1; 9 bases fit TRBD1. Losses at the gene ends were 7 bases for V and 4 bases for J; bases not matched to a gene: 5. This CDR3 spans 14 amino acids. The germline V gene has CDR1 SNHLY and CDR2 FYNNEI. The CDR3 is CASNQGTGYNEQFF. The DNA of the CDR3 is TGTGCCAGCAACCAAGGGACAGGGTACAATGAGCAGTTCTTC.

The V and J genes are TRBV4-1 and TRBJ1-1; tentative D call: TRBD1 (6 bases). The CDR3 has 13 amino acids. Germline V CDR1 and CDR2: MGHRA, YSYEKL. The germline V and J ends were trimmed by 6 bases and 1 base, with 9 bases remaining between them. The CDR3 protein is CASRMTGNTEAFF. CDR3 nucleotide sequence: TGCGCCAGCAGAATGACAGGGAACACTGAAGCTTTCTTT.

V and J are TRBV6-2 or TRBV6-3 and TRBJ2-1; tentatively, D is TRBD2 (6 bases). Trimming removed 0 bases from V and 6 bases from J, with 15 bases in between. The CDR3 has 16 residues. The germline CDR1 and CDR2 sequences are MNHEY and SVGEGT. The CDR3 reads CASSYSLGGSTNEQFF. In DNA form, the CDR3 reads TGTGCCAGCAGTTACTCGTTAGGAGGGTCAACCAATGAGCAGTTCTTC.

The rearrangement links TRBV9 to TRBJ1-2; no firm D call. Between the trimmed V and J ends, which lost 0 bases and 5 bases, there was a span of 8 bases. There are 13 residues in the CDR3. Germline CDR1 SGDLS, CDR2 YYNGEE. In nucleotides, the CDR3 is TGTGCCAGCAGCGTAGCCCCCACATATGGCTACACCTTC. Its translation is CASSVAPTYGYTF.

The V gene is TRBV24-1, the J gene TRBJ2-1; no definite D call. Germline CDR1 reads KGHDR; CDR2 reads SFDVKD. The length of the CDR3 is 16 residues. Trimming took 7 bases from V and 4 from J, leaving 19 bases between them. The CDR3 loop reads CATSSPVAARYNEQFF. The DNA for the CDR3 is TGTGCCACCAGCTCGCCGGTGGCGGCAAGATACAATGAGCAGTTCTTC.

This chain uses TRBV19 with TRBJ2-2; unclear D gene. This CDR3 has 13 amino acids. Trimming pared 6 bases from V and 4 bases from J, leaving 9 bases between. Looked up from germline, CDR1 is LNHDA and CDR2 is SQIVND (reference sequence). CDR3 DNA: TGTGCCAGTAGGCTGGTGGCCACCGGGGAGCTGTTTTTT. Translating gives CASRLVATGELFF.

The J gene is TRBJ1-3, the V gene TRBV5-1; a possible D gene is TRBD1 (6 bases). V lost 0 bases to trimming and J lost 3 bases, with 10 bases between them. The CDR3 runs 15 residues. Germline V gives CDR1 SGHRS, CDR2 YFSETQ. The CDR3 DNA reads TGCGCCAGCAGCTTGGGGGGGCTGGATGGAAACACCATATATTTT. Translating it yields CASSLGGLDGNTIYF.

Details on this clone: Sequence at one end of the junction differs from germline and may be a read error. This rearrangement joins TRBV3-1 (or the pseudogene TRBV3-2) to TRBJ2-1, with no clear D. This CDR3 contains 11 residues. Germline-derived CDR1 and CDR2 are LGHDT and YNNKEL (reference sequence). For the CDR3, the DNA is TGTGCCAGCAGTCTAGGAAATGGGCAGTTCTTC. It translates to CASSLGNGQFF.

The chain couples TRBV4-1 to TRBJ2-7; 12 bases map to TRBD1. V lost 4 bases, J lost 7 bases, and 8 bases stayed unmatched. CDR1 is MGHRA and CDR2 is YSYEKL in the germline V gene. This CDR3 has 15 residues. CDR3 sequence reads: CASSPSGQGAGEQYF. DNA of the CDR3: TGCGCCAGCAGCCCTTCGGGACAGGGGGCTGGGGAGCAGTACTTC.

CDR3 loop: CASSLWGRNQPQHF. The CDR3 DNA is TGTGCCAGCAGTTTATGGGGCAGAAATCAGCCCCAGCATTTT. The rearrangement uses TRBV28 and TRBJ1-5; no reliable D call. With 0 bases removed from V and 4 bases from J, the gap between germline ends came to 7 bases. Germline V gene lookup returns CDR1 MDHEN and CDR2 SYDVKM. CDR3 length: 14 residues.

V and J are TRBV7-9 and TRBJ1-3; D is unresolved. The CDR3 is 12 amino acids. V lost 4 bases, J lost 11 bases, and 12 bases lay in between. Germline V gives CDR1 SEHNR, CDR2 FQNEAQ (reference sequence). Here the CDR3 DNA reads TGTGCCAGCAGCTCCGAGCACCCGGCCATATATTTT. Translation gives CASSSEHPAIYF.

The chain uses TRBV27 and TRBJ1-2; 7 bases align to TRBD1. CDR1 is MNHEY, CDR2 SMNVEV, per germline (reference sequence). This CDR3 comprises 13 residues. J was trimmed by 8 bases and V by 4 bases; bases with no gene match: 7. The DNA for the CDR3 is TGTGCCAGCAGTTCACGGACAGGTCCGGGCTACACCTTC. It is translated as CASSSRTGPGYTF.

The CDR3 reads CASSAQGALTGNTIYF. CDR3 in DNA: TGTGCCAGCAGCGCCCAGGGGGCGCTAACCGGAAACACCATATATTTT. The rearrangement joins TRBV9 to TRBJ1-3; 8 bases are a match to TRBD1. The germline V gene encodes CDR1 SGDLS and CDR2 YYNGEE. This CDR3 has 16 amino acids. Losses at the gene ends were 3 bases for V and 4 bases for J; bases not matched to a gene: 9.

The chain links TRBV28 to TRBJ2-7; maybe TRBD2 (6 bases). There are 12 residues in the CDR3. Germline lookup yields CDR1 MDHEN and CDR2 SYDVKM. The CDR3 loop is CASVGTSYEQYF. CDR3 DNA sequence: TGTGCTTCGGTCGGGACTTCCTACGAGCAGTACTTC. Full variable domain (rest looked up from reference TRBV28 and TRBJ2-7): DVKVTQSSRYLVKRTGEKVFLECVQDMDHENMFWYRQDPGLGLRLIYFSYDVKMKEKGDIPEGYSVSREKKERFSLILESASTNQTSMYLCASVGTSYEQYFGPGTRLTVT.

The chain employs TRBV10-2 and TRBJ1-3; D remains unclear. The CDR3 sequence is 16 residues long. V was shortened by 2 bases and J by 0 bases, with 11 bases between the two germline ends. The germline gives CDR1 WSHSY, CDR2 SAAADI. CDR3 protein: CASSEEIALSGNTIYF. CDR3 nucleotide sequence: TGCGCCAGCAGTGAGGAGATCGCCCTCTCTGGAAACACCATATATTTT.

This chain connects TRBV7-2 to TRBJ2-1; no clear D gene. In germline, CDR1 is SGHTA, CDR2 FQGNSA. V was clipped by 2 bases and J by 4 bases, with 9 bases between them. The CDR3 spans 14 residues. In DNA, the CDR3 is TGTGCCAGCAGCTTAAGATCGAGGTACAATGAGCAGTTCTTC. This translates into CASSLRSRYNEQFF.

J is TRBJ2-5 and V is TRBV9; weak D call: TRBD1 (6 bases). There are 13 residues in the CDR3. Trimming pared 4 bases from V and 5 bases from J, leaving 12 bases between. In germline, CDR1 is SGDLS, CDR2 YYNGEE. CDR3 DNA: TGTGCCAGCAGCATCCAGGGGCCGGAGACCCAGTACTTC. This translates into CASSIQGPETQYF.

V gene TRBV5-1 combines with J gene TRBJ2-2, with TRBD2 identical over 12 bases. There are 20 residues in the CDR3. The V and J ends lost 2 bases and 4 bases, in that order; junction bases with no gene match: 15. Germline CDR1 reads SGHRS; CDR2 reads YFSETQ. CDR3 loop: CASSFPGTSGPRTFTGELFF. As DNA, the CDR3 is TGCGCCAGCAGCTTCCCCGGGACTAGCGGGCCCAGAACCTTCACCGGGGAGCTGTTTTTT.

This CDR3 is CASSEKWQGLAEPYEQYF. In DNA form, the CDR3 reads TGTGCCAGCAGTGAAAAATGGCAGGGACTAGCGGAGCCCTACGAGCAGTACTTC. The V call is TRBV25-1, the J call TRBJ2-7; 11 nucleotides line up with TRBD2. CDR1 MGHDK and CDR2 SYGVNS come from the germline V gene. Trimming at V came to 2 bases and at J to 2 bases, leaving 11 bases not matched to a gene. The CDR3 spans 18 residues.

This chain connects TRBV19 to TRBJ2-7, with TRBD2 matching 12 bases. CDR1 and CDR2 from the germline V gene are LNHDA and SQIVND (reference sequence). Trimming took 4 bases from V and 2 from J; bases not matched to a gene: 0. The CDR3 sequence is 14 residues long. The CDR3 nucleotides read TGTGCCAGTAGTACTAGCGGGAGGGCCTACGAGCAGTACTTC. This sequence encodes CASSTSGRAYEQYF.

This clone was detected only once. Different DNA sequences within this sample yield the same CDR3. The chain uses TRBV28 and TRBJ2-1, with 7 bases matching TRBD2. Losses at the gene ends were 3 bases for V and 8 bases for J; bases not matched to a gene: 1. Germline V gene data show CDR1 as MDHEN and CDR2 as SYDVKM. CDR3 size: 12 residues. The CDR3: CASSFGGDEQFF. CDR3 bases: TGTGCCAGCAGTTTTGGGGGGGATGAGCAGTTCTTC.

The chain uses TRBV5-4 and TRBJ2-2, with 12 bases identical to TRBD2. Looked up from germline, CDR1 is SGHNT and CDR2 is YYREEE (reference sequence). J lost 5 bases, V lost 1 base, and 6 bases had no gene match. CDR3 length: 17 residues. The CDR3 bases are TGTGCCAGCAGCTTGCCGACTAGCGGGAGAGGTACCGGGGAGCTGTTTTTT. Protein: CASSLPTSGRGTGELFF.

CDR3: CASSQWGDRRDGYTF. CDR3 sequence (DNA): TGTGCCAGCAGCCAGTGGGGGGATAGGCGAGATGGCTACACCTTC. The chain employs TRBV3-1 (or the pseudogene TRBV3-2) and TRBJ1-2; D is perhaps TRBD1 (5 bases). V was cut by 3 bases and J by 6 bases, with 17 bases left in between. CDR1 LGHDT and CDR2 YNNKEL come from the germline V gene (reference sequence). There are 15 residues in the CDR3.

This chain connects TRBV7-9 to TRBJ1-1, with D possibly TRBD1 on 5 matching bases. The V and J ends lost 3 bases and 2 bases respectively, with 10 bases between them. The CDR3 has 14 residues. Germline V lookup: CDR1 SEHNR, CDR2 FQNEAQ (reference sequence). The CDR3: CASSLQGHNTEAFF. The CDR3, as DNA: TGTGCCAGCAGCTTGCAGGGCCACAACACTGAAGCTTTCTTT.

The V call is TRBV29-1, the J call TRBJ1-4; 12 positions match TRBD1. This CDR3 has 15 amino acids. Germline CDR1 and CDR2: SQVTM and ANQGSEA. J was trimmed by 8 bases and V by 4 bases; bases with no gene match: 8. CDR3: CSVVMGQGAVEKLFF. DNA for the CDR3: TGCAGCGTTGTAATGGGACAGGGGGCCGTCGAAAAACTGTTTTTT.

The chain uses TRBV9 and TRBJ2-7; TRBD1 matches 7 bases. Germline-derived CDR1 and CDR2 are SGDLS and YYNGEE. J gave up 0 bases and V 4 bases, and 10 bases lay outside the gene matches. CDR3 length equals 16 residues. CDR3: CASSRKRDSSSYEQYF. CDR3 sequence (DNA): TGTGCCAGCAGCAGAAAAAGGGACAGCAGCTCCTACGAGCAGTACTTC.

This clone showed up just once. Written as DNA, the CDR3 is TGTGCCAGCAGCTTGGACGGCGGGAGGGCCGGAGATACGCAGTATTTT. The encoded protein is CASSLDGGRAGDTQYF. The V call is TRBV5-4, the J call TRBJ2-3, with 9 positions matching TRBD2. The CDR3 is 16 amino acids. Germline CDR1 SGHNT, CDR2 YYREEE (reference sequence). The V and J ends lost 0 bases and 5 bases, in that order; junction bases with no gene match: 7.

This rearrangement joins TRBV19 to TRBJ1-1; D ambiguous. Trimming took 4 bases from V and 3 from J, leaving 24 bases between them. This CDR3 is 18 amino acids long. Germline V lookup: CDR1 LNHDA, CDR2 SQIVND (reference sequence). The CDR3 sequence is CASSKSAAGNLGYTEAFF. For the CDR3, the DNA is TGTGCCAGTAGTAAGTCAGCGGCCGGTAATCTGGGGTACACTGAAGCTTTCTTT.

CDR3 in amino acids: CASTDPLASSYEQYF. CDR3 nucleotide sequence: TGTGCCAGCACTGACCCACTAGCGTCGTCCTACGAGCAGTACTTC. The chain links TRBV2 to TRBJ2-7; 7 nucleotides align to TRBD2. This CDR3 contains 15 residues. J lost 1 base, V lost 7 bases, and 10 bases had no gene match. CDR1 is SNHLY, CDR2 FYNNEI, per germline.

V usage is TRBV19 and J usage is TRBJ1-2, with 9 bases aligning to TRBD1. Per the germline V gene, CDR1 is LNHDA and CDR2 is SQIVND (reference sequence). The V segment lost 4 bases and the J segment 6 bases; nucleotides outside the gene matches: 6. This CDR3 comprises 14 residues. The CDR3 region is CASSTPGTGNGYTF. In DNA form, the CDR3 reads TGTGCCAGTAGTACCCCCGGGACAGGGAATGGCTACACCTTC.